A single sample is the source of the 9 T cell receptor beta chains below, sequenced in a study of CD8+CD57+ T cells in acquired aplastic anemia. Researchers used genomic DNA as the template to profile TCR beta VDJ and CDR3. A single record per CDR3 protein comes from TCRdb applying MiXCR to the reads. The sample consists of 200,000 or so distinct CDR3 sequences, 55% to 70% of them appearing once. Sequencing used sorted CD4+, CD8+, or CD8+CD57+ T cells (not recorded which) from PBMCs. The receptors were sampled from a human donor with severe aplastic anemia or a healthy control (not recorded which).

This clonotype has a handful of counts. The chain uses TRBV7-3 and TRBJ1-1; D is perhaps TRBD1 (5 bases). The V end was cut by 5 bases, the J end by 4 bases, with 14 bases between. CDR1 and CDR2 from the germline V gene are SGHTA and FQGTGA. This CDR3 has 14 residues. In nucleotides, the CDR3 is TGTGCCAGCAGCCCCCCTGGGGGTCTCACTGAAGCTTTCTTT. As protein: CASSPPGGLTEAFF.

This chain links TRBV29-1 with TRBJ2-7; D is perhaps TRBD2 (7 bases). Trimming left V 5 bases short and J 3 bases short, with 14 bases between. Germline V gene sequence: CDR1 SQVTM, CDR2 ANQGSEA. CDR3 length equals 13 residues. CDR3 bases: TGCAGCGTTTGGGAGGGGGGGGTCTACGAGCAGTACTTC. Its protein product is CSVWEGGVYEQYF.

This clonotype counts as large. The V and J genes are TRBV7-2 and TRBJ2-5; a weak D match, TRBD1 (5 bases). Deletions cut 1 base from V and 4 bases from J, with 19 bases between. From germline, CDR1 is SGHTA and CDR2 FQGNSA. This CDR3 has 17 amino acids. CDR3 nucleotides: TGTGCCAGCAGCTTAGGATGGGGCGACGGTAACCTAGAGACCCAGTACTTC. Translation: CASSLGWGDGNLETQYF.

The chain carries TRBV7-9 and TRBJ1-1; D not certain. Germline CDR1 SEHNR, CDR2 FQNEAQ (reference sequence). V lost 6 bases to trimming and J lost 5 bases, with 13 bases between them. This CDR3 has 13 amino acids. CDR3 sequence: CASSPWEYTEAFF. The CDR3 region has the DNA TGTGCCAGCAGTCCCTGGGAGTATACTGAAGCTTTCTTT. Filled out from reference TRBV7-9 and TRBJ1-1, the complete variable domain reads DTGVSQNPRHKITKRGQNVTFRCDPISEHNRLYWYRQTLGQGPEFLTYFQNEAQLEKSRLLSDRFSAERPKGSFSTLEIQRTEQGDSAMYLCASSPWEYTEAFFGQGTRLTVV.

This clonotype appeared many times. The gene calls are TRBV5-6 and TRBJ1-1; D call uncertain. CDR1 is SGHDT, CDR2 YYEEEE, per germline. The CDR3 has 14 amino acids. V was clipped by 4 bases and J by 1 base, with 11 bases between them. The CDR3 coding sequence is TGTGCCAGCAGCCCGGGAAGGAGGAACACTGAAGCTTTCTTT. Residues: CASSPGRRNTEAFF. Variable domain in full (rest from reference TRBV5-6 and TRBJ1-1): DAGVTQSPTHLIKTRGQQVTLRCSPKSGHDTVSWYQQALGQGPQFIFQYYEEEERQRGNFPDRFSGHQFPNYSSELNVNALLLGDSALYLCASSPGRRNTEAFFGQGTRLTVV.

The chain employs TRBV20-1 and TRBJ1-5; D might be TRBD1 (5 bases). CDR3 length: 12 residues. In germline, CDR1 is DFQATT, CDR2 SNEGSKA (reference sequence). The V gene lost 5 bases and the J gene lost 5 bases, with 10 bases spanning the gap. The CDR3 protein is CSASDSDQPQHF. The CDR3 coding sequence is TGCAGTGCTTCAGACAGTGATCAGCCCCAGCATTTT.

This clonotype has a count of ten or more. The CDR3 loop is CASSIDTNTGELFF. CDR3 nucleotides: TGTGCCAGTAGTATCGACACGAACACCGGGGAGCTGTTTTTT. V is TRBV19 and J is TRBJ2-2; D remains ambiguous. CDR1 LNHDA and CDR2 SQIVND come from the germline V gene (reference sequence). The V end was cut by 3 bases, the J end by 0 bases, with 5 bases between. This CDR3 contains 14 residues.

This chain links TRBV7-9 with TRBJ1-1; weak D call: TRBD1 (5 bases). The CDR3 contains 14 residues. Germline assignment: CDR1 SEHNR and CDR2 FQNEAQ (reference sequence). V was cut by 5 bases and J by 6 bases, with 16 bases left in between. The CDR3 reads CASSPRGGVPEAFF. CDR3 coding DNA: TGTGCCAGCAGCCCAAGAGGAGGGGTTCCTGAAGCTTTCTTT.

V is TRBV7-3 and J is TRBJ2-3; TRBD1 is a possible D gene (6 bases). This CDR3 has 14 amino acids. V lost 3 bases to trimming and J lost 6 bases, with 13 bases between them. The germline V gene has CDR1 SGHTA and CDR2 FQGTGA. Here the CDR3 DNA reads TGTGCCAGCAGCTTCTCCGGGACAACGGATACGCAGTATTTT. This translates into CASSFSGTTDTQYF.